The TCR beta chain described here comes from a study of blood T cell repertoires in COVID-19. Overall study context: Acute and convalescent COVID-19 specimens originated in the United States, Italy and Spain. Nucleic acid was either cDNA or gDNA, and it came from T cells, B-cell-depleted T cells, or PBMCs.

In the study's own analysis: Nucleated cell counts were estimated from reference gene primer amplification. The method was immunoSEQ multiplex PCR; TCRdb's version includes in-frame clones alone and lacks a portion of them. D and trimming come from the DNA, and the V and J calls and clone size come from that table. The sample includes 150,000 or so clones, about four fifths of them seen just once. Germline values: CDR1 SGHDT, CDR2 YYEEEE. The CDR3 covers 15 residues. Trimming at V came to 4 bases and at J to 2 bases, leaving 6 bases not matched to a gene. The sequenced sample consisted of peripheral blood. The rearrangement links TRBV5-6 to TRBJ1-2, with 9 nucleotides matching TRBD1. The receptor was derived from an older man who had recovered from COVID-19. The CDR3 DNA sequence: TGTGCCAGCAGCCCGACCGGGACAGGGAACTATGGCTACACCTTC. It specifies CASSPTGTGNYGYTF. Combining the CDR3 with reference TRBV5-6 and TRBJ1-2 gives the whole variable domain DAGVTQSPTHLIKTRGQQVTLRCSPKSGHDTVSWYQQALGQGPQFIFQYYEEEERQRGNFPDRFSGHQFPNYSSELNVNALLLGDSALYLCASSPTGTGNYGYTFGSGTRLTVV.